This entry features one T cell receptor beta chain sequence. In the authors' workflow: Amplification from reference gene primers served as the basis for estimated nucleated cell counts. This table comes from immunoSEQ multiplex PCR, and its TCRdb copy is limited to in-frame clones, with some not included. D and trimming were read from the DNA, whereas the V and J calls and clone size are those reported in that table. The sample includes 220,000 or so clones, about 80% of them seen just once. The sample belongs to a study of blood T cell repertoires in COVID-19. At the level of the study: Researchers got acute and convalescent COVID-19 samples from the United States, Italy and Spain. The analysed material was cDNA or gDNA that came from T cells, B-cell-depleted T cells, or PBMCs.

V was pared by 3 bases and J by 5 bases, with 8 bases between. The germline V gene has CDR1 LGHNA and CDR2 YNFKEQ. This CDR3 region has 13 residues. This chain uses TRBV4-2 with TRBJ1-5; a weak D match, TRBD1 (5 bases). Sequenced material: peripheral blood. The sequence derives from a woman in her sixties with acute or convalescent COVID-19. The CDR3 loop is CASSHVQDQPQHF. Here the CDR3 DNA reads TGTGCCAGCAGCCATGTACAGGATCAGCCCCAGCATTTT.